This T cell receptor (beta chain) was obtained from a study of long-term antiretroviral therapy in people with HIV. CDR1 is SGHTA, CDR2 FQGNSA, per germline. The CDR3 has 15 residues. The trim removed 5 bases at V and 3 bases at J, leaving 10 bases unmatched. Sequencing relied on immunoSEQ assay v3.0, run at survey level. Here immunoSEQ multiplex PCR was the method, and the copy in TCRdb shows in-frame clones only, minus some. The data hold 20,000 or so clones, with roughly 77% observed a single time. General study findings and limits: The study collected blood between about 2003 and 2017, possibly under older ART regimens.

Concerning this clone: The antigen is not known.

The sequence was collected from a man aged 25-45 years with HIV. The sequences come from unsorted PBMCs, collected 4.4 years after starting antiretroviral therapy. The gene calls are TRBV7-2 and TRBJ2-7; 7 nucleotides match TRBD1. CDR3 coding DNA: TGTGCCAGCAGCCCAAAGCGGACAGGTCACTACGAGCAGTACTTC. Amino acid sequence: CASSPKRTGHYEQYF.